The clone carrying this TCR beta chain was observed once. This specimen belongs to a study of shared clonotypes between healthy human individuals. Repertoires were generated with immunoSEQ multiplex PCR, while TCRdb's copy carries only in-frame clones and drops some. This sample has about 980,000 clones; less than 85% occur once, and the top ten carry approximately 1.5%. The receptor was derived from a man younger than 35 in good health. The specimen was memory CD4+ T cells sorted from blood. Indicated subset: CD45RA-negative fraction.

This chain's CDR3 is CASSLTPGPYNSPLHF. The CDR3 DNA sequence: TGTGCCAGCAGCTTAACCCCAGGACCTTATAATTCACCCCTCCACTTT. V gene TRBV7-2 combines with J gene TRBJ1-6, with D unresolved. With 2 bases removed from V and 4 bases from J, the gap between germline ends came to 12 bases. The CDR3 loop spans 16 amino acids. From germline, CDR1 is SGHTA and CDR2 FQGNSA. The variable domain in full, with the rest retrieved from reference TRBV7-2 and TRBJ1-6, is GAGVSQSPSNKVTEKGKDVELRCDPISGHTALYWYRQSLGQGLEFLIYFQGNSAPDKSGLPSDRFSAERTGGSVSTLTIQRTQQEDSAVYLCASSLTPGPYNSPLHFGNGTRLTVT.